The 4 T cell receptor beta chains below all came from one sample that was sequenced in a study of identical twins. TCRdb itself ran the 5' RACE reads through MiXCR, one entry per CDR3 protein. The sample lists 200,000 to 300,000 distinct CDR3 sequences; roughly 7% were seen once. The same sample was also studied in work on yellow fever vaccine responses in identical twins.

The sequenced sample consisted of memory (CD45RO+) T cells sorted from blood. The receptors come from a woman aged 18-30 years in good health.

The V gene is TRBV18, the J gene TRBJ1-1; D perhaps matches TRBD1 (5 bases). V was trimmed by 2 bases and J by 8 bases, leaving 12 bases between them. Germline CDR1 KGHSH, CDR2 LQKENI. This CDR3 comprises 13 residues. The CDR3 bases are TGTGCCAGCTCACCAGGGGGGGGTAGAGAAGCTTTCTTT. It is translated as CASSPGGGREAFF.

The table lists this clonotype with a few counts. The V call is TRBV12-5, the J call TRBJ1-4; 9 bases map to TRBD1. CDR1 and CDR2 (germline): LGHNT, FRNRAP. The CDR3 is 16 amino acids. The J segment lost 8 bases and the V segment lost 5 bases, leaving 12 bases of the junction unmatched. The CDR3 region has the DNA TGTGCTAGTGGTATGACCGGGGACAGGGATTCGGAAAAACTGTTTTTT. This encodes CASGMTGDRDSEKLFF.

The chain links TRBV7-3 to TRBJ2-1, with 9 bases matching TRBD1. The V gene's germline CDR1 is SGHTA and CDR2 FQGTGA. The junction had 10 bases not matched to a gene; V was cut back by 6 bases and J by 7 bases. The CDR3 sequence is 15 residues long. The CDR3 reads CASRTGTGGGNEQFF. Written as DNA, the CDR3 is TGTGCCAGCAGAACCGGAACAGGGGGCGGAAATGAGCAGTTCTTC.

This clonotype came up a few times. The rearrangement links TRBV6-4 to TRBJ2-2, with D possibly matching TRBD1 (5 bases). In germline, CDR1 is MRHNA, CDR2 SNTAGT. V was pared by 0 bases and J by 6 bases, with 8 bases between. The CDR3 is made up of 14 amino acids. CDR3: CASSDSGLAGELFF. CDR3 coding DNA: TGTGCCAGCAGTGACTCGGGGCTGGCCGGGGAGCTGTTTTTT.